This TCR beta chain was recorded in a study of long-term antiretroviral therapy in people with HIV. It was version v3.0 of the immunoSEQ assay that was run at survey level. Only in-frame clones appear in the TCRdb table, and some are missing; sequencing was by immunoSEQ multiplex PCR. This sample has more than 35,000 clones, with roughly 85% found just once. V was pared by 5 bases and J by 5 bases, with 18 bases between. CDR3 length equals 15 residues. CDR1 is SGHAT and CDR2 is FQNNGV in the germline V gene. This TCR came from a man between 18 and 29 years old with HIV. The rearrangement uses TRBV11-2 and TRBJ2-5; D is perhaps TRBD2 (5 bases). The starting material was unsorted PBMCs, obtained 2.2 years after starting antiretroviral therapy. CDR3 protein: CASSHMTSGGETQYF. CDR3 nucleotide sequence: TGTGCCAGCAGCCACATGACGTCGGGCGGGGAGACCCAGTACTTC. The whole variable domain, filled in from reference TRBV11-2 and TRBJ2-5, reads EAGVAQSPRYKIIEKRQSVAFWCNPISGHATLYWYQQILGQGPKLLIQFQNNGVVDDSQLPKDRFSAERLKGVDSTLKIQPAKLEDSAVYLCASSHMTSGGETQYFGPGTRLLVL.